What follows are 20 T cell receptor beta chains derived from one specimen sequenced in a study of metastatic and nonmetastatic thyroid tumors (dated by TCRdb to about 2020). The library relied on PCR. The sequencer was an Illumina HiSeq 4000. TCRdb applied fastp at Q25 and MiXCR to the public reads, then kept only in-frame beta chains. Recorded for this sample are 13,000 or so clones; 20% to 25% of them occurred a single time. The ten biggest clones cover roughly 59% of the sample. No treatment had been received by any patient before thyroid surgery. Sequencing used blood. These receptors were obtained from a male donor with papillary thyroid cancer or a benign thyroid nodule (not recorded which). Some clones in this sample may be carry-over from other donors' samples.

V and J are TRBV4-1 and TRBJ1-5; D uncertain. The CDR3 consists of 14 residues. The V gene lost 2 bases and the J gene lost 2 bases, with 7 bases spanning the gap. Germline CDR1 is MGHRA and CDR2 is YSYEKL. As DNA, the CDR3 is TGCGCCAGCAGCCAAACGTCAGGCAATCAGCCCCAGCATTTT. It yields the protein CASSQTSGNQPQHF.

The V gene is TRBV28, the J gene TRBJ1-6, with unresolved D. Trimming removed 7 bases at V and 7 bases at J, with 14 bases between. This CDR3 is 14 amino acids long. The germline V gene encodes CDR1 MDHEN and CDR2 SYDVKM. CDR3: CASTSDHRNSPLHF. CDR3 DNA sequence: TGTGCCAGCACCTCGGACCATCGGAATTCACCCCTCCACTTT.

The chain links TRBV20-1 to TRBJ2-7; 7 positions agree with TRBD2. The CDR3 runs to 14 residues. CDR1 and CDR2 from the germline V gene are DFQATT and SNEGSKA (reference sequence). V gave up 2 bases and J gave up 3 bases; unmatched junction bases: 7. The CDR3 DNA is TGCAGTGCTAGATCCGGGGGGAGCGACTACGAGCAGTACTTC. Its translation is CSARSGGSDYEQYF.

Ten or more counts support this clone. In DNA form, the CDR3 reads TGTGCCAGCAGTTATTTCCGGGACGGAACCTACAATGAGCAGTTCTTC. Amino acids: CASSYFRDGTYNEQFF. V gene TRBV6-2 or TRBV6-3 combines with J gene TRBJ2-1; D may match TRBD1 or TRBD2 (5 bases each). Trimming left V 3 bases short and J 2 bases short, with 14 bases between. Looked up from germline, CDR1 is MNHEY and CDR2 is SVGEGT. This CDR3 has 16 residues.

By frequency in the sample, this clone is medium-sized (0.01 to 0.1%). This chain connects TRBV19 to TRBJ2-1; D is possibly TRBD1 (6 bases). The CDR3 totals 15 residues. Trimming cost V 6 bases and J 4 bases, with 16 bases left between them. CDR1 is LNHDA and CDR2 is SQIVND in the germline V gene (reference sequence). The CDR3 protein is CASSQGQETYNEQFF. The CDR3 DNA follows: TGTGCCAGTAGCCAGGGGCAGGAAACTTACAATGAGCAGTTCTTC.

Ten or more counts support this clone. The chain combines TRBV9 with TRBJ1-2; no clear D. Germline CDR1 is SGDLS and CDR2 is YYNGEE. The CDR3 has 16 amino acids. Trimming removed 3 bases at V and 0 bases at J, with 15 bases between. CDR3 coding DNA: TGTGCCAGCAGCGCCAGTACGGGGAGACCTAACTATGGCTACACCTTC. This codes for CASSASTGRPNYGYTF.

This clone has more than one count but fewer than ten. This chain uses TRBV2 with TRBJ1-2, with D possibly TRBD1 on 6 matching bases. The CDR3 has 13 amino acids. CDR1 and CDR2 (germline): SNHLY, FYNNEI. V was trimmed by 2 bases and J by 7 bases, leaving 11 bases between them. The CDR3 DNA reads as TGTGCCAGCAGTGAATCCAGGGGAGGTGGCTACACCTTC. Translated, it gives CASSESRGGGYTF.

The V and J genes are TRBV27 and TRBJ1-2; D might be TRBD1 (5 bases). The V end lost 2 bases, the J end lost 6 bases, and 19 bases lay between the germline ends. The CDR3 runs to 16 residues. The germline CDR1 and CDR2 sequences are MNHEY and SMNVEV (reference sequence). This CDR3 reads CASSLKMSEGSDGYTF. The CDR3, as DNA: TGTGCCAGCAGTTTAAAAATGAGTGAGGGGAGTGATGGCTACACCTTC.

The V gene is TRBV5-1, the J gene TRBJ1-2, with D hard to call. Germline CDR1 SGHRS, CDR2 YFSETQ. V lost 0 bases to trimming and J lost 1 base, with 4 bases between them. The CDR3 consists of 13 residues. The CDR3 spells CASSLEGNYGYTF. The CDR3 DNA is TGCGCCAGCAGCTTGGAAGGTAACTATGGCTACACCTTC.

The chain uses TRBV19 and TRBJ1-5; 10 nucleotides line up with TRBD1. The trim removed 4 bases at V and 2 bases at J, leaving 8 bases unmatched. Germline lookup yields CDR1 LNHDA and CDR2 SQIVND (reference sequence). This CDR3 has 17 amino acids. The CDR3 region is CASSKETGGRGNQPQHF. CDR3 nucleotide sequence: TGTGCCAGTAGTAAGGAGACAGGGGGCCGAGGCAATCAGCCCCAGCATTTT. The entire variable domain, with the rest obtained from reference TRBV19 and TRBJ1-5, is as follows: DGGITQSPKYLFRKEGQNVTLSCEQNLNHDAMYWYRQDPGQGLRLIYYSQIVNDFQKGDIAEGYSVSREKKESFPLTVTSAQKNPTAFYLCASSKETGGRGNQPQHFGDGTRLSIL.

By sample share, this clone is medium-sized. J is TRBJ2-1 and V is TRBV7-2; the D gene is possibly TRBD2 (5 bases). Per germline, CDR1 SGHTA and CDR2 FQGNSA. The CDR3 consists of 15 residues. V shed 1 base and J shed 6 bases, with 13 bases lying between them. The DNA of the CDR3 is TGTGCCAGCAGCTTAGTTTCCCCGAGGGCCAATGAGCAGTTCTTC. Translating gives CASSLVSPRANEQFF. Full variable domain (outside the CDR3, taken from reference TRBV7-2 and TRBJ2-1): GAGVSQSPSNKVTEKGKDVELRCDPISGHTALYWYRQSLGQGLEFLIYFQGNSAPDKSGLPSDRFSAERTGGSVSTLTIQRTQQEDSAVYLCASSLVSPRANEQFFGPGTRLTVL.

This clone came up many times. A much larger clone differs from this one at a single base, so this may be a read error. The same CDR3 also results from other DNA sequences found in this sample. This rearrangement joins TRBV5-8 to TRBJ2-7; 8 bases fit TRBD2. This CDR3 region has 15 residues. The V gene's germline CDR1 is SGHTS and CDR2 YDEGEE. The CDR3 DNA reads TGTGCCAGCAGCTTGGGACTAGCGTCACCATACGAGCGGTACTTC. Its protein is CASSLGLASPYERYF. Combining the CDR3 with reference TRBV5-8 and TRBJ2-7 gives the whole variable domain EAGVTQSPTHLIKTRGQQATLRCSPISGHTSVYWYQQALGLGLQFLLWYDEGEERNRGNFPPRFSGRQFPNYSSELNVNALELEDSALYLCASSLGLASPYERYFGPGTRLTVT.

This clone was seen a few times. The chain couples TRBV3-1 to TRBJ2-4, with no clear D. The CDR3 sequence is 15 residues long. V was shortened by 2 bases and J by 3 bases, with 11 bases between the two germline ends. Per the germline V gene, CDR1 is LGHDT and CDR2 is YNNKEL (reference sequence). Written as DNA, the CDR3 is TGTGCCAGCAGCCAATCCGGCAGTAGCAAAAACATTCAGTACTTC. Residues: CASSQSGSSKNIQYF.

This clone was observed a few times. V usage is TRBV6-1 and J usage is TRBJ2-7; either TRBD1 or TRBD2 may fit D (5 bases each). Germline V gene lookup returns CDR1 MNHNS and CDR2 SASEGT. This CDR3 is built from 15 residues. The germline V and J ends were trimmed by 1 base and 3 bases, with 13 bases remaining between them. The CDR3 loop reads CASSEGGAALYEQYF. The CDR3 DNA reads TGTGCCAGCAGTGAAGGAGGGGCGGCCCTCTACGAGCAGTACTTC.

The chain joins TRBV6-1 to TRBJ2-7; D could derive from TRBD1 or TRBD2 (5 bases each). Trimming stripped 6 bases from V and 3 bases from J, with 18 bases between. The length of the CDR3 is 15 residues. CDR1 and CDR2 from the germline V gene are MNHNS and SASEGT. The CDR3 region is CASSAGTKSHYEQYF. For the CDR3, the DNA is TGTGCCAGCAGCGCCGGGACCAAATCACACTACGAGCAGTACTTC.

This clone was counted between two and nine times. This chain uses TRBV6-2 or TRBV6-3 with TRBJ2-1; no reliable D call. Germline-derived CDR1 and CDR2 are MNHEY and SVGEGT. V was clipped by 2 bases and J by 0 bases, with 8 bases between them. The CDR3 has 15 amino acids. The CDR3 region is CASSYKRASYNEQFF. Here the CDR3 DNA reads TGTGCCAGCAGTTACAAAAGGGCCTCCTACAATGAGCAGTTCTTC.

Only a few counts were recorded for this clone. The rearrangement uses TRBV7-2 and TRBJ2-7; TRBD2 agrees at 11 bases. The V gene end was trimmed by 6 bases and the J gene end by 1 base; junction bases not matched to a gene: 2. Germline V lookup: CDR1 SGHTA, CDR2 FQGNSA. CDR3 length equals 14 residues. The CDR3 reads CASRSSGGSYEQYF. The DNA for the CDR3 is TGTGCCAGCAGGTCTAGCGGGGGGTCCTACGAGCAGTACTTC.

This clone was detected only a few times. This sequence joins TRBV10-3 and TRBJ2-7; 7 bases are a match to TRBD1. The CDR3 totals 15 residues. Germline assignment: CDR1 ENHRY and CDR2 SYGVKD. After removal of 0 bases from V and 3 bases from J, the junction contained 5 bases not matched to a gene. Here the CDR3 DNA reads TGTGCCATCAGTGAGTCGACTCGGGACAGCTACGAGCAGTACTTC. As protein: CAISESTRDSYEQYF.

The V gene is TRBV6-1, the J gene TRBJ2-1, with 7 nucleotides matching TRBD2. Germline CDR1 is MNHNS and CDR2 is SASEGT. The CDR3 runs to 15 residues. J was trimmed by 3 bases and V by 0 bases; bases with no gene match: 2. The chain's CDR3 is CASSEARGDYNEQFF. The CDR3 DNA is TGTGCCAGCAGTGAAGCCCGGGGGGACTACAATGAGCAGTTCTTC.

V is TRBV20-1 and J is TRBJ2-7; 10 bases are a match to TRBD2. The germline CDR1 and CDR2 sequences are DFQATT and SNEGSKA (reference sequence). V lost 5 bases to trimming and J lost 2 bases; unmatched junction nucleotides: 9. This CDR3 region has 15 residues. The CDR3 spells CSAPITGLATYEQYF. CDR3 DNA: TGCAGTGCTCCTATCACGGGACTAGCGACCTACGAGCAGTACTTC.